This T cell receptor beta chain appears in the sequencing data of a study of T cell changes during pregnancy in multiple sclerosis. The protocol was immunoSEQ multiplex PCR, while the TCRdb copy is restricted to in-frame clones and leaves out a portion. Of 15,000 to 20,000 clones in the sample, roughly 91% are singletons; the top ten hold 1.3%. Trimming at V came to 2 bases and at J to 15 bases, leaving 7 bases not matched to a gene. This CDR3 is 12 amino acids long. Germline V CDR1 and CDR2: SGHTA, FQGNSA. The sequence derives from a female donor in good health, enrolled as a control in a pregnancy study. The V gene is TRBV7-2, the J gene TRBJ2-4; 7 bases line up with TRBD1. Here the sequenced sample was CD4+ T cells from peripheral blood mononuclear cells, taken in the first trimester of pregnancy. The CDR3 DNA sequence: TGTGCCAGCAGCTTATTGGGACAGTCCCCGTACTTC. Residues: CASSLLGQSPYF. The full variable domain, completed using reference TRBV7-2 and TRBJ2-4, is GAGVSQSPSNKVTEKGKDVELRCDPISGHTALYWYRQSLGQGLEFLIYFQGNSAPDKSGLPSDRFSAERTGGSVSTLTIQRTQQEDSAVYLCASSLLGQSPYFGAGTRLSVL.